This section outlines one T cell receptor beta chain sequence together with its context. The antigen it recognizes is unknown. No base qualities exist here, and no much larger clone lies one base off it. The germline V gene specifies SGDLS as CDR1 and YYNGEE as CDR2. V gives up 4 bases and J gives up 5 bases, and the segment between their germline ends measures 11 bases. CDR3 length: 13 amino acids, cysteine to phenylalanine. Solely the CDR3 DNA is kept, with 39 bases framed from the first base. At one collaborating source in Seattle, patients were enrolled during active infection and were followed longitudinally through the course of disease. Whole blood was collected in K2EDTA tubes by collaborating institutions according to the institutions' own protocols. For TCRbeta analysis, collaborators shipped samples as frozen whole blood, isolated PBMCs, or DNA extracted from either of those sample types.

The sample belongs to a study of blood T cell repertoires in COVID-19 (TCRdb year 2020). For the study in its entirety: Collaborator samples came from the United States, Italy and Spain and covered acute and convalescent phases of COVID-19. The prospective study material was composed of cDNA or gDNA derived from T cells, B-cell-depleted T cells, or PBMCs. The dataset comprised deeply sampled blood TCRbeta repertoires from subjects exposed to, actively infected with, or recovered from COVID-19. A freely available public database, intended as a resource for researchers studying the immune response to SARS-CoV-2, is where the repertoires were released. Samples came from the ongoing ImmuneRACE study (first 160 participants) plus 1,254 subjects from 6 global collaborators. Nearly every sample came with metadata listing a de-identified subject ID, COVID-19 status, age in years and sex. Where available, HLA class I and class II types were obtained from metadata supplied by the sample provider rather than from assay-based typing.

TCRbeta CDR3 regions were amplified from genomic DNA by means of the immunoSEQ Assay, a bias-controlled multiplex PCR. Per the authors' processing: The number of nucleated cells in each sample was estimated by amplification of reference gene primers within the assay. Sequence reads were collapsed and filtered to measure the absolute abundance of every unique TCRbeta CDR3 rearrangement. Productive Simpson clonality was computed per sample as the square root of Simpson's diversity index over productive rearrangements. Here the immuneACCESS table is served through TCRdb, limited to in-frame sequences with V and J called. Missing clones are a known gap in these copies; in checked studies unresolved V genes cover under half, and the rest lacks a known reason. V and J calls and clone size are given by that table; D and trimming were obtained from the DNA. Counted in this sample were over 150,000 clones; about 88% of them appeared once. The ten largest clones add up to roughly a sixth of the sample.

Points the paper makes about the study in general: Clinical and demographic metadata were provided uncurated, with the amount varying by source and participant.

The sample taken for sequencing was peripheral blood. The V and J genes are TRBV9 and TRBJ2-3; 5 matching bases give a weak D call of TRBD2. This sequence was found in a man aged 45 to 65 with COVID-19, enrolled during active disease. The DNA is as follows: TGTGCCAGCAGCCCCCTCGAGGGAGATACGCAGTATTTT. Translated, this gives CASSPLEGDTQYF.